These 7 T cell receptor beta chains were all obtained from the same sample, sequenced in a study of T cell repertoires in cytomegalovirus infection (dated 2019 in TCRdb). Instrument on record: Illumina HiSeq 1500. The public sequencing data were trimmed at Q25 with fastp and processed into clonotypes with MiXCR by TCRdb, which kept only in-frame beta chains. Identical CDR3 proteins give one entry, which carries the most common genes and DNA. For this sample there are 510,000 or so distinct CDR3 sequences; around a quarter appear just once. The ten biggest clones cover under 15% of the sample. What was sequenced was PBMCs. These TCRs come from a human donor in good health (CMV status not recorded). Some clones in this sample may be carry-over from other donors' samples.

This clonotype was seen a handful of times. In DNA, the CDR3 is TGTGCCAGCAGCTTAGCGCTGGGGTTTGCCGGGGAGCTGTTTTTT. Translated, it gives CASSLALGFAGELFF. The J gene is TRBJ2-2, the V gene TRBV7-8; D gene unclear. Germline lookup yields CDR1 SGHVS and CDR2 FQNEAQ. Trimming cost V 0 bases and J 6 bases, with 11 bases left between them. CDR3 size: 15 residues.

In its sample, this clonotype was seen many times. The rearrangement uses TRBV14 and TRBJ1-1; no clear D gene. This CDR3 has 14 residues. V gave up 1 base and J gave up 3 bases, with 9 bases separating them. Germline CDR1 is SGHDN and CDR2 is FVKESK. The CDR3 region is CASSQVAGYTEAFF. CDR3 DNA sequence: TGTGCCAGCAGCCAAGTGGCGGGTTACACTGAAGCTTTCTTT.

This clonotype was seen ten or more times. The rearrangement uses TRBV7-2 and TRBJ1-2; TRBD1 matches at 7 bases. Germline trimming cut 7 bases from V and 0 bases from J; bases unmatched to any gene: 5. CDR3 length: 14 amino acids. The germline CDR1 and CDR2 sequences are SGHTA and FQGNSA. The CDR3 protein is CASTRQGANYGYTF. CDR3 nucleotides: TGTGCCAGCACTCGACAGGGAGCTAACTATGGCTACACCTTC.

The CDR3 DNA is TGTGCCAGTACCACCCTTTCCGCGATGAACACTGAAGCTTTCTTT. It codes for CASTTLSAMNTEAFF. The rearrangement links TRBV19 to TRBJ1-1; D is ambiguous. The CDR3 length is 15 residues. V was shortened by 7 bases and J by 0 bases, with 15 bases between the two germline ends. Germline values: CDR1 LNHDA, CDR2 SQIVND (reference sequence).

The rearrangement links TRBV20-1 to TRBJ1-5; D may be TRBD1 (5 bases). V lost 3 bases, J lost 7 bases, and 13 bases lay in between. Germline V CDR1 and CDR2: DFQATT, SNEGSKA (reference sequence). This CDR3 has 13 residues. The CDR3 nucleotides read TGCAGTGCTAGGGCCAGGGCTGGGCAGCCCCAGCATTTT. It encodes CSARARAGQPQHF.

In this sample, this clonotype turned up once. The chain's CDR3 is CASRESTGPYGYTF. The CDR3 DNA reads TGTGCCAGCAGAGAATCGACAGGACCCTATGGCTACACCTTC. V gene TRBV6-1 combines with J gene TRBJ1-2, with D maybe TRBD1 (6 bases). This CDR3 comprises 14 residues. Germline lookup yields CDR1 MNHNS and CDR2 SASEGT. V lost 6 bases and J lost 4, with 15 bases in between.

This clonotype has a handful of counts. The chain carries TRBV19 and TRBJ1-2; no reliable D call. Germline values: CDR1 LNHDA, CDR2 SQIVND (reference sequence). V shed 5 bases and J shed 5 bases, with 12 bases lying between them. This CDR3 is built from 13 residues. CDR3 nucleotides: TGTGCCAGTAGTCCCAGAGCAGGTTATGGCTACACCTTC. Protein: CASSPRAGYGYTF. Supplemented by reference TRBV19 and TRBJ1-2, the full variable domain reads DGGITQSPKYLFRKEGQNVTLSCEQNLNHDAMYWYRQDPGQGLRLIYYSQIVNDFQKGDIAEGYSVSREKKESFPLTVTSAQKNPTAFYLCASSPRAGYGYTFGSGTRLTVV.